This T cell receptor beta chain was captured in a study of monozygotic twins with inflammatory bowel disease. Study-wide findings and caveats: Repertoire similarity did not differ between concordant and discordant twins, perhaps due to limited power.

Per individual sample, eight separate reactions were used to make cDNA. Molecular identifiers with 6-nucleotide sample barcodes were added during cDNA synthesis via template switching. TCRdb re-called the 5' RACE reads; one entry per CDR3 protein, DNA not given. This listing includes 300,000 to 400,000 distinct CDR3 sequences. Comment on this clonotype: Its cognate antigen is unknown.

CDR3 length equals 18 residues. Germline values: CDR1 SQVTM, CDR2 ANQGSEA. This sequence joins TRBV29-1 and TRBJ2-7; TCRdb gives TRBD1 as the D gene, but with no DNA this cannot be confirmed. The clonotype originates from a human donor with ulcerative colitis or Crohn's disease, or a healthy co-twin of an affected twin (not recorded which). The sample was blood. CDR3 loop: CSVEDRGRVNPFGDEQYF.